A single sample gave rise to the 3 T cell receptor beta chains below, sequenced in a study of CXCR3-negative and CXCR3-positive naive CD8 T cells. The method, 5' RACE with UMI labels, was used to prepare the TRB cDNA libraries. TCRdb reprocessed the 5' RACE reads and stores each CDR3 protein as one record, lacking DNA. This table holds about 62,000 distinct CDR3 sequences. Sequencing used naive CXCR3- CD8+ T cells from blood. Subset described: CD45RO-CCR7+CD27+CD95- naive CD8+ T cells lacking CXCR3 (TNR3-). These TCRs come from a human donor in good health. Some clones in this sample may be carry-over from other donors' samples.

The J gene is TRBJ1-2, the V gene TRBV6-2 or TRBV6-3. This CDR3 is built from 19 residues. Germline CDR1 MNHEY, CDR2 SVGEGT. Here the CDR3 reads CASSYSTLMSGSKDYGYTF.

The gene calls are TRBV7-8 and TRBJ2-7; TCRdb lists TRBD1, though no DNA is available to test this call. The germline CDR1 and CDR2 sequences are SGHVS and FQNEAQ. The CDR3 has 15 residues. The CDR3 reads CASSPGQGDSYEQYF.

The chain links TRBV7-8 to TRBJ2-1; the D gene TCRdb calls, TRBD1, cannot be checked with no DNA. Per the germline V gene, CDR1 is SGHVS and CDR2 is FQNEAQ. The CDR3 consists of 15 residues. CDR3 protein: CASSLVGGPGNEQFF.